This is a list of T cell receptor beta chains from one sample in a study of T cell responses to AZD1222 COVID-19 vaccine. Repertoires were generated with immunoSEQ multiplex PCR, while TCRdb's copy carries only in-frame clones and drops some. The sample yields over 75,000 clones, around 90% seen once. The starting material was peripheral blood, obtained on day 0 of AZD1222 vaccination. These TCRs come from an adult in good health. Both conserved end residues are part of each CDR3. The order of the fields is J gene, D gene, V gene, clone size, CDR3 protein, CDR3 DNA. The D gene is left open where the match is weak. Clone size is stated in some rows and not others, as once, few, many or a class when expanded.

TRBJ2-7 . TRBV10-2 . CASLRPGSEYEQYF TGCGCCAGCCTGAGACCGGGTTCGGAATACGAGCAGTACTTC
TRBJ1-1 . TRBV18 . CASSAPGARGMNTEAFF TGTGCCAGCTCAGCACCGGGGGCGCGGGGGATGAACACTGAAGCTTTCTTT
TRBJ1-2 . TRBV15 . CATSRSRETGAYGYTF TGTGCCACCAGCAGAAGCCGAGAAACAGGAGCCTATGGCTACACCTTC
TRBJ2-5 TRBD1 TRBV5-1 . CASRILTGSVETQYF TGCGCCAGCAGGATTCTGACAGGGTCGGTAGAGACCCAGTACTTC
TRBJ1-1 . TRBV18 . CASSPPTRNTEAFF TGTGCCAGCTCACCACCTACAAGGAACACTGAAGCTTTCTTT
TRBJ2-1 TRBD1 TRBV5-6 . CASSLRDRGPSEQFF TGTGCCAGCAGCCTGCGGGACAGGGGGCCTTCTGAGCAGTTCTTC
TRBJ1-4 . TRBV7-9 . CASSRGAGANEKLFF TGTGCCAGCAGCAGGGGGGCAGGAGCAAATGAAAAACTGTTTTTT
TRBJ1-5 . TRBV19 . CASSTQRDSNQPQHF TGTGCCAGTAGTACTCAAAGAGATAGCAATCAGCCCCAGCATTTT
TRBJ1-1 . TRBV7-9 . CASSISWDGRMNTEAFF TGTGCCAGCAGTATAAGCTGGGACGGGAGGATGAACACTGAAGCTTTCTTT
TRBJ2-2 TRBD2 TRBV6-4 . CASSDNGRASSGELFF TGTGCCAGCAGTGACAACGGGAGGGCCTCATCCGGGGAGCTGTTTTTT
TRBJ2-1 . TRBV3-1/TRBV3-2 . CASSQDPNYNEQFF TGTGCCAGCAGCCAAGATCCCAACTACAATGAGCAGTTCTTC
TRBJ1-4 TRBD1 TRBV6-5 . CASSYFTGGAGEKLFF TGTGCCAGCAGTTACTTTACAGGGGGCGCCGGGGAAAAACTGTTTTTT
TRBJ1-2 . TRBV19 once CASSHQIGYTF TGTGCCAGTAGCCACCAGATTGGCTACACCTTC
TRBJ1-1 . TRBV5-5 once CASSFSSENTEAFF TGTGCCAGCAGCTTTTCTTCAGAGAACACTGAAGCTTTCTTT
TRBJ1-6 . TRBV6-5 . CASSSRVQMDSPLHF TGTGCCAGCAGTTCCCGGGTTCAGATGGATTCACCCCTCCACTTT
TRBJ2-2 . TRBV6-1 . CASSEARDPNTGELFF TGTGCCAGCAGTGAAGCGAGGGACCCGAACACCGGGGAGCTGTTTTTT
TRBJ2-2 TRBD1 TRBV4-3 . CASRPLQGADTGELFF TGCGCCAGCAGGCCTCTACAGGGGGCGGACACCGGGGAGCTGTTTTTT
TRBJ2-7 . TRBV6-1 . CASSDTRPGEQYF TGTGCCAGCAGTGACACTAGGCCGGGGGAGCAGTACTTC
TRBJ2-4 . TRBV5-1 . CASSLGGAPLAKNIQYF TGCGCCAGCAGCTTGGGGGGGGCCCCACTAGCCAAAAACATTCAGTACTTC
TRBJ1-1 . TRBV6-2/TRBV6-3 . CASSYSEVWGHHYF TGTGCCAGCAGTTACTCGGAGGTATGGGGACACCATTACTTT
TRBJ2-1 . TRBV6-5 . CASSPGEHTRQFF TGTGCCAGCAGCCCCGGGGAACACACTCGGCAGTTCTTC
TRBJ1-1 . TRBV20-1 . CSASVRDTEAFF TGCAGTGCTAGTGTTAGGGACACTGAAGCTTTCTTT
TRBJ2-2 . TRBV29-1 few CSVVPGLSNTGELFF TGCAGCGTGGTCCCTGGACTATCGAACACCGGGGAGCTGTTTTTT
TRBJ2-7 TRBD1 TRBV7-8 . CASSLEAGTGGYEQYF TGTGCCAGCAGCTTGGAAGCCGGGACAGGGGGCTACGAGCAGTACTTC
TRBJ2-1 . TRBV4-1 few CASSSLDILAYNEQFF TGCGCCAGCAGCTCCCTTGACATATTGGCCTACAATGAGCAGTTCTTC
TRBJ1-1 . TRBV7-9 . CASRRSDTEAFF TGTGCCAGCCGCCGGTCAGACACTGAAGCTTTCTTT
TRBJ1-5 . TRBV10-2 . CASSDIRRNQPQHF TGCGCCAGCAGTGATATACGGCGGAATCAGCCCCAGCATTTT
TRBJ1-2 TRBD1 TRBV9 . CASSAGQGRGYTF TGTGCCAGCAGCGCGGGACAGGGTCGCGGCTACACCTTC
TRBJ1-5 . TRBV10-3 . CAISQQAPGGQPQHF TGTGCCATCAGCCAACAGGCTCCGGGGGGTCAGCCCCAGCATTTT
TRBJ1-1 . TRBV2 . CASSAHGQAGTEAFF TGTGCCAGCAGTGCCCACGGGCAGGCGGGCACTGAAGCTTTCTTT
TRBJ1-3 . TRBV7-3 . CASSPQASGNTIYF TGTGCCAGCAGCCCACAAGCCTCTGGAAACACCATATATTTT
TRBJ2-7 TRBD1 TRBV18 . CASSGQGDGEQYF TGTGCCAGCTCAGGACAGGGGGATGGCGAGCAGTACTTC
TRBJ1-6 TRBD1 TRBV10-3 . CAISGEDRAGGWNSPLHF TGTGCCATCAGCGGAGAAGACAGGGCAGGAGGCTGGAATTCACCCCTCCACTTT
TRBJ2-1 . TRBV7-2 few CASRLIYEQFF TGTGCCAGCAGGCTTATCTATGAGCAGTTCTTC
TRBJ2-1 TRBD2 TRBV3-1/TRBV3-2 . CASSRGSGTNNEQFF TGTGCCAGCAGTCGGGGTAGCGGGACCAACAATGAGCAGTTCTTC
TRBJ2-3 . TRBV15 . CATSRVVSSPSTDTQYF TGTGCCACCAGCAGAGTAGTGAGTAGTCCTAGCACAGATACGCAGTATTTT
TRBJ2-4 . TRBV4-3 . CASSQEIAGTGKNIQYF TGCGCCAGCAGCCAAGAAATTGCAGGGACTGGCAAAAACATTCAGTACTTC
TRBJ1-5 . TRBV6-1 once CASSDNSNQPQHF TGTGCCAGCAGTGATAATAGCAATCAGCCCCAGCATTTT
TRBJ2-5 TRBD2 TRBV6-5 once CASSYGLAGGETQYF TGTGCCAGCAGTTACGGTCTAGCGGGAGGGGAGACCCAGTACTTC